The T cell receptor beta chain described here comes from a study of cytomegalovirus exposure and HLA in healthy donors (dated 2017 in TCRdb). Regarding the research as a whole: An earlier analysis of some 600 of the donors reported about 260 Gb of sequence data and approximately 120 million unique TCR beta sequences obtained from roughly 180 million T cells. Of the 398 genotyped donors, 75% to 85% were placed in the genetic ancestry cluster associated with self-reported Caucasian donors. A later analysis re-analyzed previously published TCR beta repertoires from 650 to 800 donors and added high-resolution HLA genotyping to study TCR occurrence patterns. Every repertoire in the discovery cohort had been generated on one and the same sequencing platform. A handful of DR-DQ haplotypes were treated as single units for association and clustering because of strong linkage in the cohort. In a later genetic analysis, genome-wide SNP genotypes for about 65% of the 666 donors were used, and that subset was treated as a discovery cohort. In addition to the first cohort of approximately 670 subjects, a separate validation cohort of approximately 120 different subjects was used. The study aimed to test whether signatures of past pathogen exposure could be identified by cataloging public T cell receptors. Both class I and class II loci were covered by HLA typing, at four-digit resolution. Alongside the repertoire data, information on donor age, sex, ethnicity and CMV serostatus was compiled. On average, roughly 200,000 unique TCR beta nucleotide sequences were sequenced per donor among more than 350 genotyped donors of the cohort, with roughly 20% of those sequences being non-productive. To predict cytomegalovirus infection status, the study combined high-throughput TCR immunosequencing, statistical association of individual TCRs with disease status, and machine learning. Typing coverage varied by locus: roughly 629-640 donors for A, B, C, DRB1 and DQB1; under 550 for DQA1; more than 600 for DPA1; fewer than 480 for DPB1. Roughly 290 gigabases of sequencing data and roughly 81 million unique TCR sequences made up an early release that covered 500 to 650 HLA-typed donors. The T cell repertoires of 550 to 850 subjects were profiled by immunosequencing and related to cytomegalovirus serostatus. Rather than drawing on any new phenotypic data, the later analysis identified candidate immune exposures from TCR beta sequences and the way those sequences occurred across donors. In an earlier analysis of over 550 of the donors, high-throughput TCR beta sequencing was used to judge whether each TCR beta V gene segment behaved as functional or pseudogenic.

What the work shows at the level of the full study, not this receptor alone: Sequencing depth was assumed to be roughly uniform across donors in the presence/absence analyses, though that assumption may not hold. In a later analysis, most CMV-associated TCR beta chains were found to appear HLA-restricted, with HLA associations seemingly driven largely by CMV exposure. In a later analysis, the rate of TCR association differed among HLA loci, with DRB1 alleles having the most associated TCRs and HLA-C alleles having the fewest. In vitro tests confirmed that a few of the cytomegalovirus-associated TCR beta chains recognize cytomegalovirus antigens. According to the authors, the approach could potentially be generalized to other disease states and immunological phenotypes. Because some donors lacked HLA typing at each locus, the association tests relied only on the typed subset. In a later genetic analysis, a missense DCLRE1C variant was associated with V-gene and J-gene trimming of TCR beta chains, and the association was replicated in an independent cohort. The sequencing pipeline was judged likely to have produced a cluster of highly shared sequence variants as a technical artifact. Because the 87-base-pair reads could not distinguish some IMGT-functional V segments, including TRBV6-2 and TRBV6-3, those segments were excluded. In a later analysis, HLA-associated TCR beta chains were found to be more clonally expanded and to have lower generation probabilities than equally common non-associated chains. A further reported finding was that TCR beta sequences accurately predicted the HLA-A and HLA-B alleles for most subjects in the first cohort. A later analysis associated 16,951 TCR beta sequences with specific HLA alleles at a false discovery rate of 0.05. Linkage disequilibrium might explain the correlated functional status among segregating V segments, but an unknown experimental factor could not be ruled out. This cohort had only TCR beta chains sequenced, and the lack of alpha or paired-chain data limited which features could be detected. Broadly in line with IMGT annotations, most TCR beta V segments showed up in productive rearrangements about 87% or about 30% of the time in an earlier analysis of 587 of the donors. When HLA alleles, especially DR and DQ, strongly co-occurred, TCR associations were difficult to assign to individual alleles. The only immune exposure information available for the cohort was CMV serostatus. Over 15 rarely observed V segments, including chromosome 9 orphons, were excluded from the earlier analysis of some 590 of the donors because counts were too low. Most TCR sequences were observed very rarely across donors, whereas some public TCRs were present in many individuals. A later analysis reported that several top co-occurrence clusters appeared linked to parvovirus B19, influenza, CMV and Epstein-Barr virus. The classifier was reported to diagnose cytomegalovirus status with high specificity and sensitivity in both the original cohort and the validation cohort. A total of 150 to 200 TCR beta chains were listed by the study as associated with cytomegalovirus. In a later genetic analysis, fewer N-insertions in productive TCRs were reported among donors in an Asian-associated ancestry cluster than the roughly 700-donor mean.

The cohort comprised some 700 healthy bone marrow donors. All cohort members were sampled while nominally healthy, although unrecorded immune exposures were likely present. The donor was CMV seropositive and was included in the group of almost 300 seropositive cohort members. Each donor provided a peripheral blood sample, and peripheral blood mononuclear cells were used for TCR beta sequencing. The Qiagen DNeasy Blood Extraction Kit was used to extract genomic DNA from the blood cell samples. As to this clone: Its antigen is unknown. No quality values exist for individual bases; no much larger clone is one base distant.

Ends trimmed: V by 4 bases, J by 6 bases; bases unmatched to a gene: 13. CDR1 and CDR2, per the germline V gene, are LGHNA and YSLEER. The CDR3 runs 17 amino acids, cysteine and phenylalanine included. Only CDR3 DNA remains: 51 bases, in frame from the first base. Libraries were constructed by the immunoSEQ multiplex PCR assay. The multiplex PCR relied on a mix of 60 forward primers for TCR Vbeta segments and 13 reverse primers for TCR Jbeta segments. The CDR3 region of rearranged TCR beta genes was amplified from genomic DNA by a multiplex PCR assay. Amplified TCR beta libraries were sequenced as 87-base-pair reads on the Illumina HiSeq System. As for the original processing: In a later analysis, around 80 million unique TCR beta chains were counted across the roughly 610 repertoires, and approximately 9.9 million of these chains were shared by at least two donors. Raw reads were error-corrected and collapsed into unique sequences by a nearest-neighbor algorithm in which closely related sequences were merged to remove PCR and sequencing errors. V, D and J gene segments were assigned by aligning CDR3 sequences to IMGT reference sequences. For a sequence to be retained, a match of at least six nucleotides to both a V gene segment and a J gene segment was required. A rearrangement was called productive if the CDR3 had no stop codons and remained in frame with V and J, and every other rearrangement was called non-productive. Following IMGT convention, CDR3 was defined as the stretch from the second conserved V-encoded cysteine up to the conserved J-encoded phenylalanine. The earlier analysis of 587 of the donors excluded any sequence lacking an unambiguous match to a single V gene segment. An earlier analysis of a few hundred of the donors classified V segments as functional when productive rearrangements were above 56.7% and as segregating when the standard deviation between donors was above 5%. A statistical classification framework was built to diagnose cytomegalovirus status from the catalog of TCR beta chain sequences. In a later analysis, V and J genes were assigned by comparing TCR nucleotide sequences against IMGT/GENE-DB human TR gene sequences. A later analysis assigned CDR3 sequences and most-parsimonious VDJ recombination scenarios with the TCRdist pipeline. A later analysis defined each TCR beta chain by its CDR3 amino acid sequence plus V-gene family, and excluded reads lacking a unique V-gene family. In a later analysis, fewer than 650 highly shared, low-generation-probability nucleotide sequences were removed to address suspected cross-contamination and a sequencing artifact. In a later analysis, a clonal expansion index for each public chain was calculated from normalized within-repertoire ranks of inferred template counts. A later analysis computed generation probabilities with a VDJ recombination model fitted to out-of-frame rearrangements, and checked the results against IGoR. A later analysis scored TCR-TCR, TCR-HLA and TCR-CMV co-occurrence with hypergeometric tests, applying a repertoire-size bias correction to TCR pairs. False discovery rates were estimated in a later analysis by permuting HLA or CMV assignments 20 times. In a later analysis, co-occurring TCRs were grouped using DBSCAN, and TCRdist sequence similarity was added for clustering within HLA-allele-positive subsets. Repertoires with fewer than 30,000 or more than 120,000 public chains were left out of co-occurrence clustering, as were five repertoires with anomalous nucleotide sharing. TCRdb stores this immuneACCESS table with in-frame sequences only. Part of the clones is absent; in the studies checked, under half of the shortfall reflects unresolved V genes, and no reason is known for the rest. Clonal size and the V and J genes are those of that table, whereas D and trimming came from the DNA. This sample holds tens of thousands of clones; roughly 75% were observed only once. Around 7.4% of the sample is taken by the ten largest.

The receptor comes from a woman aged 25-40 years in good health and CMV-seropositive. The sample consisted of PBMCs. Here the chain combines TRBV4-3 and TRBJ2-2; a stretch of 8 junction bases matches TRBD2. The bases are TGCGCCAGCAGCCGTATGGGCGGGAGGTTTGGTGCCGGGGAGCTGTTTTTT. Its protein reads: CASSRMGGRFGAGELFF.